The source of this T cell receptor (beta chain) is a study of cytomegalovirus exposure and HLA in healthy donors. The CDR3 is made up of 13 amino acids. Trimming stripped 7 bases from V and 4 bases from J, with 15 bases between. CDR1 and CDR2 from the germline V gene are SGHRS and YFSETQ. The PCR had 60 Vbeta and 13 Jbeta primers. Sequencing used immunoSEQ multiplex PCR; TCRdb keeps in-frame clones, though not all of them. The profile shows under 250,000 clones, roughly 79% of them singletons. Study-wide results and caveats: Most TCRs appeared rarely, but some public TCRs recurred in many donors.

About this clone: Its antigen remains unknown.

This TCR was recovered from a male donor in good health and CMV-seronegative. The chain uses TRBV5-1 and TRBJ2-7, with D perhaps TRBD2 (6 bases). Sequencing input: PBMCs. CDR3 in DNA: TGCGCCAGCCGACGGGACTCGGAATACGAGCAGTACTTC. This sequence encodes CASRRDSEYEQYF.